This T cell receptor beta chain was captured in a study of cytomegalovirus exposure and HLA in healthy donors. Study results and limitations: TCR beta chain V- and J-gene trimming was linked, in a later analysis, to a missense variant in DCLRE1C. A classifier reportedly called cytomegalovirus status with high sensitivity and specificity.

The ends lost 3 bases at V and 6 bases at J; junction bases unmatched: 7. Looked up from germline, CDR1 is ENHRY and CDR2 is SYGVKD. The CDR3 totals 15 residues. About this clone itself: What it recognizes is unknown.

Amplification used 60 Vbeta primers and 13 Jbeta primers. Using immunoSEQ multiplex PCR, the repertoire was profiled, and TCRdb retains in-frame clones only, with some absent. The sample's table shows 100,000 to 150,000 clones. Sequenced material: PBMCs. The genes are TRBV10-3 and TRBJ2-1; 8 bases match TRBD2. The receptor comes from a man between 18 and 35 years old in good health and CMV-seronegative. This CDR3 reads CAISDRAGVFNEQFF. The CDR3 DNA reads TGTGCCATCAGTGATAGAGCGGGAGTCTTCAATGAGCAGTTCTTC.